Listed below are T cell receptor beta chains from one sample, sequenced in a study of blood T cells in healthy people across ages. TCRdb re-called the 5' RACE reads with MiXCR, one entry per CDR3 protein. The data hold roughly 560,000 distinct CDR3 sequences, with 20% to 30% observed a single time. The same data also went into a second study, on T cells of mothers and their children.

The sample comprised blood. The receptors come from a boy aged 10-17 years in good health. Both conserved end residues are part of each CDR3. D genes are given only for firm matches. A row's size may be missing; if present it is once, few, many or a size class.

abundance | j_gene | v_gene | d_gene | CDR3aa | CDR3nt
NA | TRBJ2-5 | TRBV15 | TRBD2 | CATSRAPPREAQYF | TGTGCCACCAGCAGAGCTCCACCTCGGGAGGCCCAGTACTTC
NA | TRBJ1-2 | TRBV7-8 | TRBD1 | CASSGTGVGYTF | TGTGCCAGCAGCGGCACAGGGGTTGGCTACACCTTC
few | TRBJ2-5 | TRBV27 | NA | CASRAQGLGETQYF | TGTGCCAGCAGGGCACAGGGTCTGGGAGAGACCCAGTACTTC
NA | TRBJ1-1 | TRBV7-6 | TRBD1 | CASSGGDSEAFF | TGTGCCAGCAGCGGGGGGGACAGTGAAGCTTTCTTT
NA | TRBJ2-7 | TRBV19 | NA | CASRIGSAGTYEQYF | TGTGCCAGCAGAATCGGGTCCGCCGGGACCTACGAGCAGTACTTC
NA | TRBJ2-1 | TRBV6-6 | TRBD2 | CASRAPSGSGEQFF | TGTGCCAGCAGAGCTCCTAGCGGGAGTGGCGAGCAGTTCTTC
NA | TRBJ2-1 | TRBV28 | NA | CASRRTANEQFF | TGTGCCAGCAGAAGGACAGCAAATGAGCAGTTCTTC
NA | TRBJ1-1 | TRBV3-1 | NA | CASSQEGHQAFF | TGTGCCAGCAGCCAAGAGGGGCATCAAGCTTTCTTT
NA | TRBJ2-1 | TRBV29-1 | NA | CSVVFVGLNEQFF | TGCAGCGTTGTGTTCGTGGGTTTGAATGAGCAGTTCTTC
NA | TRBJ1-1 | TRBV7-2 | TRBD1 | CASSLARRGRGDTEAFF | TGTGCCAGCAGCTTAGCGCGAAGGGGGCGGGGGGACACTGAAGCTTTCTTT
few | TRBJ1-5 | TRBV3-1 | NA | CASSSGTQVYSNQPQHF | TGTGCCAGCAGCTCCGGGACACAGGTGTATAGCAATCAGCCCCAGCATTTT
NA | TRBJ2-7 | TRBV3-1 | NA | CASRNSATYEQYF | TGTGCCAGCAGAAACTCGGCAACCTACGAGCAGTACTTC
NA | TRBJ2-1 | TRBV9 | TRBD1 | CASSVAGQNNEQFF | TGTGCCAGCAGCGTAGCGGGACAGAACAATGAGCAGTTCTTC
few | TRBJ1-1 | TRBV5-4 | NA | CASSLRGRENTEAFF | TGTGCCAGCAGCTTGCGGGGGCGGGAGAACACTGAAGCTTTCTTT
few | TRBJ2-1 | TRBV7-3 | NA | CASSLMDYGYNEQFF | TGTGCCAGCAGCTTGATGGACTACGGGTACAATGAGCAGTTCTTC
NA | TRBJ2-7 | TRBV19 | NA | CATPIMGAFGTYEQYF | TGTGCCACCCCAATCATGGGGGCATTTGGAACCTACGAGCAGTACTTC
few | TRBJ2-5 | TRBV6-1 | NA | CASTLGPLGETQYF | TGTGCCAGCACTCTGGGACCCCTTGGGGAGACCCAGTACTTC
few | TRBJ1-4 | TRBV7-2 | NA | CASSLPNDADEKLFF | TGTGCCAGCAGCTTACCTAACGACGCGGATGAAAAACTGTTTTTT
NA | TRBJ2-7 | TRBV6-1 | NA | CASSKADLGDYEQYF | TGTGCCAGCAGTAAGGCAGATTTGGGCGACTACGAGCAGTACTTC
NA | TRBJ2-7 | TRBV9 | TRBD1 | CASSQRTGGYEQYF | TGTGCCAGCAGTCAGAGGACAGGGGGCTACGAGCAGTACTTC
NA | TRBJ1-5 | TRBV7-2 | NA | CASSVEGGQPQHF | TGTGCCAGCAGCGTGGAGGGGGGACAGCCCCAGCATTTT
NA | TRBJ1-1 | TRBV11-3 | NA | CASSTEPGAEAFF | TGTGCCAGCAGCACAGAGCCCGGGGCTGAAGCTTTCTTT
NA | TRBJ1-4 | TRBV19 | NA | CASSNRDPVGKLFF | TGTGCCAGTAGTAACCGGGACCCCGTAGGAAAACTGTTTTTT
few | TRBJ2-3 | TRBV28 | NA | CASSLMGSGSSTDTQYF | TGTGCCAGCAGTTTAATGGGGAGCGGGTCTAGCACAGATACGCAGTATTTT
few | TRBJ2-5 | TRBV7-9 | NA | CATGFRAPETQYF | TGTGCCACCGGGTTTAGGGCCCCAGAGACCCAGTACTTC
few | TRBJ2-7 | TRBV18 | NA | CASSPPDSSYEQYF | TGTGCCAGCTCACCTCCGGACAGCTCCTACGAGCAGTACTTC
NA | TRBJ2-7 | TRBV29-1 | TRBD1 | CSVGRDRGYEQYF | TGCAGCGTGGGCCGGGACAGGGGCTACGAGCAGTACTTC
NA | TRBJ2-1 | TRBV27 | NA | CASRRTGHNEQFF | TGTGCCAGCAGACGAACAGGTCACAATGAGCAGTTCTTC
many | TRBJ2-2 | TRBV7-8 | NA | CASRSGGVTGELFF | TGTGCCAGCAGATCAGGGGGGGTAACCGGGGAGCTGTTTTTT
NA | TRBJ1-2 | TRBV9 | NA | CASRSTRGLPNYGYTF | TGTGCCAGCAGATCCACCAGGGGACTTCCTAACTATGGCTACACCTTC
few | TRBJ2-3 | TRBV4-3 | NA | CASSQDLKTDTQYF | TGCGCCAGCAGCCAAGATTTGAAAACCGATACGCAGTATTTT
few | TRBJ1-3 | TRBV6-1 | TRBD1 | CASSFDRVGNTIYF | TGTGCCAGCAGCTTCGACAGGGTCGGAAACACCATATATTTT
NA | TRBJ2-2 | TRBV6-5 | NA | CASSYAANTGELFF | TGTGCCAGCAGTTACGCAGCGAACACCGGGGAGCTGTTTTTT
few | TRBJ2-6 | TRBV4-1 | NA | CASSQDPSGANVLTF | TGCGCCAGCAGCCAAGATCCCTCTGGGGCCAACGTCCTGACTTTC
NA | TRBJ1-1 | TRBV20-1 | NA | CSAREADVEAFF | TGCAGTGCTAGAGAGGCGGACGTGGAAGCTTTCTTT
many | TRBJ2-7 | TRBV7-8 | TRBD1 | CASSLVSLDRVSYEQYF | TGTGCCAGCAGCTTAGTGTCATTGGACAGGGTCTCCTACGAGCAGTACTTC
few | TRBJ2-1 | TRBV27 | TRBD2 | CASSAGLGFNEQFF | TGTGCCAGCAGTGCCGGACTAGGATTCAATGAGCAGTTCTTC
few | TRBJ2-3 | TRBV20-1 | TRBD1 | CSASPGTGGSDTQYF | TGCAGTGCTAGTCCCGGGACAGGGGGTTCAGATACGCAGTATTTT
few | TRBJ1-6 | TRBV20-1 | NA | CSARGGTNSPLHF | TGCAGTGCCCGCGGGGGGACTAATTCACCCCTCCACTTT
few | TRBJ2-7 | TRBV28 | TRBD1 | CASSLGRGKQYF | TGTGCCAGCAGTTTGGGCAGGGGGAAACAGTACTTC
NA | TRBJ2-3 | TRBV3-1 | NA | CASSPDLSTDTQYF | TGTGCCAGCAGCCCGGATCTTTCCACAGATACGCAGTATTTT
NA | TRBJ2-7 | TRBV7-9 | NA | CASSGRTALYEQYF | TGTGCCAGCAGCGGTAGGACGGCCCTATACGAGCAGTACTTC
NA | TRBJ1-5 | TRBV20-1 | NA | CSARDGVKRVQPQHF | TGCAGTGCTAGAGATGGGGTGAAAAGGGTTCAGCCCCAGCATTTT
NA | TRBJ1-2 | TRBV6-2/TRBV6-3 | NA | CASSYSYRAGDYGYTF | TGTGCCAGCAGTTACTCATACAGGGCCGGGGACTATGGCTACACCTTC
few | TRBJ1-2 | TRBV7-2 | NA | CASSLVGGGYTF | TGTGCCAGCAGCTTAGTTGGAGGAGGCTACACCTTC
NA | TRBJ2-1 | TRBV3-1 | TRBD1 | CASSQPRGQSGNEQFF | TGTGCCAGCAGCCAACCCAGGGGGCAATCGGGCAATGAGCAGTTCTTC
NA | TRBJ2-7 | TRBV5-5 | TRBD1 | CASSLGRGGSSSYEQYF | TGTGCCAGCAGCTTAGGGAGAGGGGGCTCCAGCTCCTACGAGCAGTACTTC
NA | TRBJ2-3 | TRBV7-2 | TRBD2 | CASSPDYETSRRTQYF | TGTGCCAGCAGCCCAGACTACGAGACTAGCAGGCGTACGCAGTATTTT
NA | TRBJ2-7 | TRBV2 | NA | CASRRPSSGYEQYF | TGTGCCAGCAGAAGACCGAGTAGCGGATACGAGCAGTACTTC
NA | TRBJ2-1 | TRBV5-1 | NA | CASSRTFVDEQFF | TGCGCCAGCAGCCGTACGTTTGTGGATGAGCAGTTCTTC
few | TRBJ2-7 | TRBV15 | NA | CAASRPPDSSKYF | TGTGCCGCCAGCAGGCCACCGGACAGCTCAAAGTACTTC
NA | TRBJ2-5 | TRBV15 | TRBD1 | CATSRGDSQETQYF | TGTGCCACCAGCAGGGGGGACAGTCAAGAGACCCAGTACTTC
few | TRBJ2-6 | TRBV7-9 | NA | CASSLSIWGGANVLTF | TGTGCCAGCAGCTTATCGATATGGGGGGGGGCCAACGTCCTGACTTTC
NA | TRBJ1-2 | TRBV5-4 | NA | CASSDWNRNNYGYTF | TGTGCCAGCAGCGATTGGAACAGAAATAACTATGGCTACACCTTC
NA | TRBJ2-1 | TRBV20-1 | NA | CSAHLSGSNEQFF | TGCAGTGCCCACCTGTCGGGGTCCAATGAGCAGTTCTTC
NA | TRBJ1-6 | TRBV20-1 | NA | CSARSYGSPLHF | TGCAGTGCTAGATCTTACGGGTCACCCCTCCACTTT
few | TRBJ2-7 | TRBV7-7 | NA | CASSPPTSDEQYF | TGTGCTAGCAGCCCACCTACTAGTGACGAGCAGTACTTC
many | TRBJ2-3 | TRBV28 | NA | CASSLPRAHVADTQYF | TGTGCCAGCAGTCTACCCCGGGCCCATGTGGCAGATACGCAGTATTTT